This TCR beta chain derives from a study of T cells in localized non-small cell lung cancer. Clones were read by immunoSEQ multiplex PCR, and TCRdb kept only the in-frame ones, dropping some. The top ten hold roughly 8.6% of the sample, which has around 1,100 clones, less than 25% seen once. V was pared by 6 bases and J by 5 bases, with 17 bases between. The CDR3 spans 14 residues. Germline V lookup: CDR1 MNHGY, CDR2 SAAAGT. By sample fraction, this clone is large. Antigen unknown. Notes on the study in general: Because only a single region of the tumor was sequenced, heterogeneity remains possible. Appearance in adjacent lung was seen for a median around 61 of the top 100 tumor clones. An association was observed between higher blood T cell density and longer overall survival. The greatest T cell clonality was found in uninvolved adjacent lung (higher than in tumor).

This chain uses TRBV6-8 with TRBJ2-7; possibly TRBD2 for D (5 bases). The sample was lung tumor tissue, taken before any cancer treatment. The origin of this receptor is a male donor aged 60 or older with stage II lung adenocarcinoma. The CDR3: CASSPSSSANEQYF. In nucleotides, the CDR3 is TGTGCCAGCAGCCCTAGCTCTTCCGCTAACGAGCAGTACTTC.